The next 10 T cell receptor beta chains were all read from a single sample in a study of somatic mutations in cytotoxic T cells in rheumatoid arthritis. Only in-frame clones appear in the TCRdb table, and some are missing; sequencing was by immunoSEQ multiplex PCR. The sample gives almost 20,000 clones, almost 85% of which show up once; about 10% is in the top ten. The sample was CD8+ T cells sorted from blood. Every receptor here comes from a woman between 50 and 59 years old in good health.

This clone came up once. The rearrangement uses TRBV2 and TRBJ2-3; 12 nucleotides align to TRBD2. Germline CDR1 SNHLY, CDR2 FYNNEI. The CDR3 has 18 amino acids. The trim removed 7 bases at V and 5 bases at J, leaving 16 bases unmatched. The CDR3 spells CASIGSSGGATFGDTQYF. CDR3 DNA: TGTGCCAGCATTGGCTCTAGCGGGGGGGCGACCTTTGGAGATACGCAGTATTTT.

The chain couples TRBV6-4 to TRBJ2-7; TRBD2 agrees at 7 bases. The CDR3 sequence is 19 residues long. J was trimmed by 1 base and V by 2 bases; bases with no gene match: 17. Germline CDR1 is MRHNA and CDR2 is SNTAGT. CDR3 protein: CASSDPGDVTGGPSYEQYF. The DNA for the CDR3 is TGTGCCAGCAGTGACCCCGGGGATGTTACGGGAGGTCCATCCTACGAGCAGTACTTC.

V gene TRBV27 combines with J gene TRBJ2-3; D may correspond to TRBD1 or TRBD2 (6 bases each). The length of the CDR3 is 15 residues. Between the trimmed V and J ends, which lost 3 bases and 3 bases, there was a span of 13 bases. Germline V gene lookup returns CDR1 MNHEY and CDR2 SMNVEV (reference sequence). CDR3 coding DNA: TGTGCCAGCAGTTTCCTACTAGGGGGGACAGATACGCAGTATTTT. Its protein product is CASSFLLGGTDTQYF.

V and J are TRBV27 and TRBJ2-2; 10 bases fit TRBD1. Trimming took 6 bases from V and 4 from J; bases not matched to a gene: 5. Germline V gene sequence: CDR1 MNHEY, CDR2 SMNVEV (reference sequence). The CDR3 covers 15 residues. The CDR3 DNA reads TGTGCCAGCAGCCGGGACAGGGGAACCACCGGGGAGCTGTTTTTT. This sequence encodes CASSRDRGTTGELFF.

V is TRBV28 and J is TRBJ2-7, with 10 bases fitting TRBD2. CDR3 length: 16 amino acids. The V gene end was trimmed by 2 bases and the J gene end by 2 bases; junction bases not matched to a gene: 6. Germline values: CDR1 MDHEN, CDR2 SYDVKM. The CDR3: CASSLPSSGGAYEQYF. DNA of the CDR3: TGTGCCAGCAGTTTACCCTCTAGCGGGGGAGCCTACGAGCAGTACTTC.

The rearrangement joins TRBV29-1 to TRBJ2-5; 11 bases are a match to TRBD1. CDR3 length: 15 residues. Trimming at V came to 5 bases and at J to 4 bases, leaving 9 bases not matched to a gene. Germline assignment: CDR1 SQVTM and CDR2 ANQGSEA. The CDR3 DNA reads as TGCAGCGTTCGCCGGACAGGGGGCTTGGGAGAGACCCAGTACTTC. Translating it yields CSVRRTGGLGETQYF. The whole variable domain, remainder taken from reference TRBV29-1 and TRBJ2-5, is SAVISQKPSRDICQRGTSLTIQCQVDSQVTMMFWYRQQPGQSLTLIATANQGSEATYESGFVIDKFPISRPNLTFSTLTVSNMSPEDSSIYLCSVRRTGGLGETQYFGPGTRLLVL.

There are a few counts of this clone. The chain uses TRBV29-1 and TRBJ1-2; D is perhaps TRBD1 (5 bases). Trimming removed 4 bases from V and 8 bases from J, with 11 bases in between. CDR1 and CDR2 from the germline V gene are SQVTM and ANQGSEA. There are 11 residues in the CDR3. Written as DNA, the CDR3 is TGCAGCGTTGCTTCCCGGGGGGGCTACACCTTC. Residues: CSVASRGGYTF.

The chain uses TRBV25-1 and TRBJ1-2; the D gene is possibly TRBD1 (6 bases). The germline V gene encodes CDR1 MGHDK and CDR2 SYGVNS. The CDR3 totals 11 residues. V was trimmed by 6 bases and J by 8 bases, leaving 10 bases between them. CDR3 bases: TGTGCCAGCAGGGGACATACGGGCTACACCTTC. Protein: CASRGHTGYTF.

The rearrangement links TRBV27 to TRBJ1-2, with D unclear. CDR3 length: 16 residues. Germline-derived CDR1 and CDR2 are MNHEY and SMNVEV (reference sequence). V was clipped by 0 bases and J by 0 bases, with 11 bases between them. The CDR3: CASSLSTQLANYGYTF. The CDR3 bases are TGTGCCAGCAGTTTATCGACACAGCTAGCTAACTATGGCTACACCTTC.

V and J are TRBV7-9 and TRBJ2-1; TRBD2 agrees at 12 bases. With 1 base clipped from V and 4 bases from J, the junction kept 8 bases outside the gene matches. The CDR3 has 18 residues. The germline CDR1 and CDR2 sequences are SEHNR and FQNEAQ (reference sequence). The CDR3: CASSLEPWTSGDYNEQFF. CDR3 nucleotide sequence: TGTGCCAGCAGCTTAGAACCCTGGACTAGCGGGGATTACAATGAGCAGTTCTTC.